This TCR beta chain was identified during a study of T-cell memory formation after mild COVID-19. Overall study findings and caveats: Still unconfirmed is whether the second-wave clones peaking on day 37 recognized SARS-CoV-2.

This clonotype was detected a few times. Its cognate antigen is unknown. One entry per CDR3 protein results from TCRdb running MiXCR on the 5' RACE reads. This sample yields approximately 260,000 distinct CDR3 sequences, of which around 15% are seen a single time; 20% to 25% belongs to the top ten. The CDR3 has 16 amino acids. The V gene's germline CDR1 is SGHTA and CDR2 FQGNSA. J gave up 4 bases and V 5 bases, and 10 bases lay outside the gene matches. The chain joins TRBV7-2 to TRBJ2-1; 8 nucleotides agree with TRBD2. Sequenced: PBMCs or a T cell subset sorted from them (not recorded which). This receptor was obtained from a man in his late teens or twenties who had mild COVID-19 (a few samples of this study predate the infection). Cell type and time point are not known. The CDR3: CASSPHTSGVYNEQFF. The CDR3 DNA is TGTGCCAGCAGCCCTCATACTAGCGGAGTATACAATGAGCAGTTCTTC.